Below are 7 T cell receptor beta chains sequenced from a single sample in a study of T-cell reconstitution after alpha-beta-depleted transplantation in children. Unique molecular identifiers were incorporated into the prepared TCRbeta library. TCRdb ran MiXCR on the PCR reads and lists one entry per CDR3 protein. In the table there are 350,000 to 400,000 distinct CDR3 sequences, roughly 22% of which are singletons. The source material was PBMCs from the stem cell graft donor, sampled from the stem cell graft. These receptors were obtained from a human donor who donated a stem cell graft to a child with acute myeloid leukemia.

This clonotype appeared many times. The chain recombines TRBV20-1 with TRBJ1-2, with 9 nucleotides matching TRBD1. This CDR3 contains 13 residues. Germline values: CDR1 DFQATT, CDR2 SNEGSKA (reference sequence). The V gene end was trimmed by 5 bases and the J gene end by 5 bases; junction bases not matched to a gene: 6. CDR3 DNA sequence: TGCAGTGCTTCGACAGGGGGAGGATATGGCTACACCTTC. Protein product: CSASTGGGYGYTF.

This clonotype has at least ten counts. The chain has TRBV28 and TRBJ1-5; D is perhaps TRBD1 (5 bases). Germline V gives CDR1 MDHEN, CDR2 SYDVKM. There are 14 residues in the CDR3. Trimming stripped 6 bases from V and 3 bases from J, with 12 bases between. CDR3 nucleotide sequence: TGTGCCAGCAGCCGCGGCGGGGCCAATCAGCCCCAGCATTTT. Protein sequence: CASSRGGANQPQHF. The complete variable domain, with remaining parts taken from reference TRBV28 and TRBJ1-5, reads DVKVTQSSRYLVKRTGEKVFLECVQDMDHENMFWYRQDPGLGLRLIYFSYDVKMKEKGDIPEGYSVSREKKERFSLILESASTNQTSMYLCASSRGGANQPQHFGDGTRLSIL.

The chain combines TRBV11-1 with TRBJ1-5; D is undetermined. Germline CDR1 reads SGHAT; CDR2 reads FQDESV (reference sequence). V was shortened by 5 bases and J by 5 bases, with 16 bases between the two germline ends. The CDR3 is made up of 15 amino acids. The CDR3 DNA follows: TGTGCCAGCAGCGCCGGGCCCCGCGGACATCAGCCCCAGCATTTT. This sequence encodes CASSAGPRGHQPQHF.

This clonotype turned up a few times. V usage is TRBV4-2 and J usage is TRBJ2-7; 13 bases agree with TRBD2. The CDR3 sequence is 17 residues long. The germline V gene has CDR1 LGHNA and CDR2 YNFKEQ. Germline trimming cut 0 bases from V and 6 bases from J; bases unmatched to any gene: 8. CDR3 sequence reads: CASSQDRGTSGIGEQYF. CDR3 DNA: TGTGCCAGCAGCCAAGATCGGGGGACTAGCGGGATCGGCGAGCAGTACTTC.

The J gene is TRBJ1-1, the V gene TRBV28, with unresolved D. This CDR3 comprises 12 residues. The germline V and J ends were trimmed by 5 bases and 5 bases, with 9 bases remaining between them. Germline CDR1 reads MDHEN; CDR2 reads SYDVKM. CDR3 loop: CASSTAATEAFF. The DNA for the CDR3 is TGTGCCAGCAGTACTGCGGCAACTGAAGCTTTCTTT.

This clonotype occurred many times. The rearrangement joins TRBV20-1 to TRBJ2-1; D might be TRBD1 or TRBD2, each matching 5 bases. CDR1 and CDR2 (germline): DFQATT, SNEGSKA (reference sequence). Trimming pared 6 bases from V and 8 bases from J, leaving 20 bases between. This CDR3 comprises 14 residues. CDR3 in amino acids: CSALLRGLSYEQFF. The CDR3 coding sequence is TGCAGTGCCCTTCTGAGGGGCCTATCCTATGAGCAGTTCTTC.

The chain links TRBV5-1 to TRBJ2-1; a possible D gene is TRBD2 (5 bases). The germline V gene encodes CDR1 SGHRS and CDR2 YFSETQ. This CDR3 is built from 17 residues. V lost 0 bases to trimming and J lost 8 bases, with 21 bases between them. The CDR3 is CASSLALGSIIGDEQFF. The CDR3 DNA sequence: TGCGCCAGCAGCTTGGCCTTGGGGTCCATTATCGGGGATGAGCAGTTCTTC.